This T cell receptor (beta chain) was captured by sequencing in a study of blood T cell repertoires in COVID-19. For the study at large: The analysed material was cDNA or gDNA that came from T cells, B-cell-depleted T cells, or PBMCs.

Authors' data handling: Cell counts per sample came from amplifying reference gene primers. Here immunoSEQ multiplex PCR was the method, and the copy in TCRdb shows in-frame clones only, minus some. The DNA was the basis for D and trimming; V, J and clone size are from that table. The sample carries about 260,000 clones, approximately 86% recorded once. The CDR3 has 16 amino acids. V gave up 2 bases and J gave up 6 bases; unmatched junction bases: 6. Looked up from germline, CDR1 is SGHTA and CDR2 is FQGNSA. This TCR was sampled from a man aged 25-45 years with active or convalescent COVID-19. Material for sequencing was peripheral blood. V gene TRBV7-2 combines with J gene TRBJ2-3; 12 bases map to TRBD2. In nucleotides, the CDR3 is TGTGCCAGCAGCTTATCCCTAGCGGGGGGGCCTGATACGCAGTATTTT. It yields the protein CASSLSLAGGPDTQYF.